This is a list of T cell receptor beta chains from one sample in a study of Tregs in tolerant kidney transplant recipients. These receptors' antigens are unknown. Produced via immunoSEQ multiplex PCR; TCRdb's table is partial and in-frame only. The sample holds fewer than 45,000 clones, around 95% seen once. The sequencing input was Tregs from blood cultured with allogeneic cells. Source of these receptors: a human donor in good health. CDR3s include the opening cysteine and the closing phenylalanine or tryptophan. The D gene is left open where the match is weak. Clone size appears in some rows only: once, few, many, or a class for an expanded clone.

CDR3 protein | CDR3 DNA | J gene | V gene | clone size | CDR3 length | D gene
CASSYVGLAPLHF | TGTGCCAGCAGTTACGTAGGGTTGGCACCCCTCCACTTT | TRBJ1-6 | TRBV6-6 | - | 13 | -
CAWNGDGYQWAFF | TGTGCCTGGAATGGGGACGGATATCAGTGGGCTTTCTTT | TRBJ1-1 | TRBV30 | - | 13 | -
CAWSLGTVETQYF | TGTGCCTGGAGTCTCGGGACAGTCGAGACCCAGTACTTC | TRBJ2-5 | TRBV30 | - | 13 | TRBD1
CASEQEGDTQYF | TGTGCCAGCGAGCAAGAGGGAGATACGCAGTATTTT | TRBJ2-3 | TRBV2 | - | 12 | -
CASTPTGNNHEQYF | TGTGCCAGTACCCCGACAGGGAACAACCACGAGCAGTACTTC | TRBJ2-7 | TRBV19 | - | 14 | TRBD1
CASSLVGGFTEAFF | TGTGCCAGCAGCTTAGTAGGGGGCTTCACTGAAGCTTTCTTT | TRBJ1-1 | TRBV7-2 | - | 14 | TRBD1
CASSGGTGGRVYGYTF | TGCGCCAGCAGCGGTGGGACAGGGGGCCGAGTATACGGCTACACCTTC | TRBJ1-2 | TRBV5-1 | - | 16 | TRBD1
CASSFKGQQYTGELFF | TGCGCCAGCAGCTTTAAGGGACAGCAGTACACCGGGGAGCTGTTTTTT | TRBJ2-2 | TRBV5-1 | - | 16 | TRBD1
CAWSVLTPSYGYTF | TGTGCCTGGAGTGTACTGACTCCCAGCTATGGCTACACCTTC | TRBJ1-2 | TRBV30 | - | 14 | -
CASYGTGEAFF | TGTGCCAGTTACGGGACAGGCGAAGCTTTCTTT | TRBJ1-1 | TRBV6-6 | - | 11 | TRBD1
CASSPRIDIAYGYTF | TGTGCCAGCTCACCACGGATCGACATAGCTTATGGCTACACCTTC | TRBJ1-2 | TRBV18 | - | 15 | -
CAINRGGNSPLHF | TGTGCCATCAATCGGGGCGGTAATTCACCCCTCCACTTT | TRBJ1-6 | TRBV10-3 | - | 13 | -
CSAREGSGRLYEQYF | TGCAGCGCCCGGGAGGGGAGCGGGCGTTTGTACGAGCAGTACTTC | TRBJ2-7 | TRBV29-1 | - | 15 | TRBD2
CASSHPVRDRDRGTEAFF | TGCGCCAGCAGCCACCCTGTCCGGGACAGGGATCGGGGGACTGAAGCTTTCTTT | TRBJ1-1 | TRBV4-1 | - | 18 | TRBD1
CASSSTGARETQYF | TGTGCCAGCAGCTCCACAGGGGCGCGGGAGACCCAGTACTTC | TRBJ2-5 | TRBV7-2 | - | 14 | TRBD1
CASSLGASPSYEQYF | TGTGCCAGCAGCTTAGGGGCTAGTCCCTCCTACGAGCAGTACTTC | TRBJ2-7 | TRBV11-2 | - | 15 | -
CASSPRPGQGYNEQFF | TGTGCCAGCAGCCCCAGACCGGGACAGGGCTACAATGAGCAGTTCTTC | TRBJ2-1 | TRBV7-6 | - | 16 | TRBD1
CASSFSDKGPEKLFF | TGCGCCAGCAGCTTCTCTGATAAGGGGCCTGAAAAACTGTTTTTT | TRBJ1-4 | TRBV5-1 | - | 15 | -
CASSRQGEKLFF | TGTGCCAGCTCACGACAGGGGGAAAAACTGTTTTTT | TRBJ1-4 | TRBV18 | once | 12 | TRBD1
CASRRTGTSVYYNEQFF | TGTGCCAGCAGGCGAACTGGGACTAGCGTTTACTACAATGAGCAGTTCTTC | TRBJ2-1 | TRBV2 | once | 17 | TRBD2
CASSQDFRENEKLFF | TGCGCCAGCAGCCAAGACTTCAGGGAAAATGAAAAACTGTTTTTT | TRBJ1-4 | TRBV4-1 | - | 15 | -
CAWSWASGGADTQYF | TGTGCCTGGAGCTGGGCTAGCGGGGGTGCAGATACGCAGTATTTT | TRBJ2-3 | TRBV30 | - | 15 | TRBD2